Following are 17 T cell receptor beta chains from one sample sequenced in a study of T cell responses to AZD1222 COVID-19 vaccine. Data came from immunoSEQ multiplex PCR; TCRdb stores just in-frame clones and leaves some out. Here the sample spans more than 100,000 clones, approximately 90% being singletons. This specimen consisted of peripheral blood, obtained on day 0 of AZD1222 vaccination. These receptors all come from an adult in good health.

The rearrangement links TRBV7-9 to TRBJ1-2; D unresolved. Germline values: CDR1 SEHNR, CDR2 FQNEAQ (reference sequence). This CDR3 contains 14 residues. V lost 2 bases and J lost 6, with 13 bases in between. CDR3 sequence: CASSLRGLGNGYTF. The CDR3 DNA sequence: TGTGCCAGCAGCTTACGAGGGTTGGGGAATGGCTACACCTTC.

This sequence joins TRBV9 and TRBJ2-7, with TRBD2 identical over 9 bases. This CDR3 contains 15 residues. The V gene end was trimmed by 4 bases and the J gene end by 6 bases; junction bases not matched to a gene: 11. Germline lookup yields CDR1 SGDLS and CDR2 YYNGEE. For the CDR3, the DNA is TGTGCCAGCAGCCCGGGGGGGACTAGCACCGGCGAGCAGTACTTC. Protein: CASSPGGTSTGEQYF.

The chain joins TRBV4-3 to TRBJ2-1, with D maybe TRBD2 (5 bases). From germline, CDR1 is LGHNA and CDR2 YSLEER. The CDR3 loop spans 15 amino acids. Trimming removed 4 bases at V and 2 bases at J, with 12 bases between. The CDR3 bases are TGCGCCAGCAGCCTAGGCCCCGGGGCCTACAATGAGCAGTTCTTC. The encoded protein is CASSLGPGAYNEQFF.

In its sample, this clone was seen a few times. The chain carries TRBV5-6 and TRBJ1-1, with 9 bases fitting TRBD1. V shed 4 bases and J 1 base; nucleotides not matched to a gene: 2. The CDR3 is 14 residues long. The germline V gene has CDR1 SGHDT and CDR2 YYEEEE. CDR3: CASSGTGRNTEAFF. CDR3 nucleotide sequence: TGTGCCAGCAGCGGGACAGGGAGGAACACTGAAGCTTTCTTT.

The chain is built from TRBV19 and TRBJ2-6; D gene ambiguous. The CDR3 contains 15 residues. Germline values: CDR1 LNHDA, CDR2 SQIVND (reference sequence). V dropped 5 bases and J dropped 0 bases, with 8 bases sitting between them. In DNA, the CDR3 is TGTGCCAGTAGTGCCCTGATCTCTGGGGCCAACGTCCTGACTTTC. Residues: CASSALISGANVLTF.

The V and J genes are TRBV10-3 and TRBJ2-1, with 7 bases fitting TRBD2. The J segment lost 3 bases and the V segment lost 0 bases, leaving 8 bases of the junction unmatched. CDR3 length equals 17 residues. In germline, CDR1 is ENHRY, CDR2 SYGVKD. The CDR3 protein is CAISESYTGGLYNEQFF. CDR3 coding DNA: TGTGCCATCAGTGAGTCGTACACGGGAGGCCTCTACAATGAGCAGTTCTTC.

The chain is built from TRBV9 and TRBJ1-1; weak D call: TRBD1 (5 bases). Trimming cost V 0 bases and J 2 bases, with 20 bases left between them. Germline-derived CDR1 and CDR2 are SGDLS and YYNGEE. The CDR3 contains 18 residues. Written as DNA, the CDR3 is TGTGCCAGCAGCGTAGAGTTGACGGGACCCCTGGCCAACACTGAAGCTTTCTTT. Amino acid sequence: CASSVELTGPLANTEAFF.

The genes are TRBV9 and TRBJ2-1; 7 positions agree with TRBD2. Germline V gene sequence: CDR1 SGDLS, CDR2 YYNGEE. V shed 5 bases and J 5 bases; nucleotides not matched to a gene: 13. The CDR3 consists of 16 residues. CDR3 region: CASSAPGLQADNEQFF. The CDR3 nucleotides read TGTGCCAGCAGTGCCCCGGGACTACAGGCCGACAATGAGCAGTTCTTC.

The chain is built from TRBV21-1 and TRBJ2-1; TRBD1 is taken as the D call from the table, unchecked against the DNA. TRBV21-1 is flagged as a pseudogene. The CDR3 loop spans 11 amino acids. This chain's CDR3 is CASSSPREQFF. DNA for the CDR3: TGTGCCAGCAGCTCGCCCAGGGAGCAGTTCTTC.

The chain is built from TRBV5-4 and TRBJ1-1; TRBD1 matches 8 bases. The CDR3 has 15 residues. The junction had 7 bases not matched to a gene; V was cut back by 0 bases and J by 6 bases. Germline CDR1 and CDR2: SGHNT and YYREEE (reference sequence). CDR3 sequence: CASSLVTGAFAEAFF. The CDR3 DNA reads as TGTGCCAGCAGCTTGGTGACAGGGGCCTTTGCTGAAGCTTTCTTT.

The rearrangement joins TRBV2 to TRBJ2-7; 9 positions agree with TRBD1. This CDR3 has 13 amino acids. CDR1 is SNHLY and CDR2 is FYNNEI in the germline V gene. V dropped 6 bases and J dropped 6; count of bases not matched to a gene: 6. This CDR3 reads CASSPDRGGEQYF. Here the CDR3 DNA reads TGTGCCAGCAGCCCCGACAGGGGGGGCGAGCAGTACTTC.

The CDR3 DNA reads TGTGCCAGCAGCCAACGGCCCAGGCTACCGGGACCATACAATGAGCAGTTCTTC. It translates to CASSQRPRLPGPYNEQFF. The chain has TRBV3-1 (or the pseudogene TRBV3-2) and TRBJ2-1; D could derive from TRBD1 or TRBD2 (5 bases each). The CDR3 is made up of 18 amino acids. CDR1 is LGHDT and CDR2 is YNNKEL in the germline V gene (reference sequence). V was cut by 2 bases and J by 4 bases, with 21 bases left in between.

V is TRBV2 and J is TRBJ2-1; no firm D call. The CDR3 totals 12 residues. Germline-derived CDR1 and CDR2 are SNHLY and FYNNEI. Trimming took 5 bases from V and 4 from J, leaving 6 bases between them. CDR3 sequence reads: CASSSDYNEQFF. The CDR3 DNA reads TGTGCCAGCAGTTCGGATTACAATGAGCAGTTCTTC.

The J gene is TRBJ2-2, the V gene TRBV27, with D maybe TRBD2 (7 bases). Germline assignment: CDR1 MNHEY and CDR2 SMNVEV (reference sequence). The CDR3 consists of 17 residues. V was trimmed by 4 bases and J by 7 bases, leaving 22 bases between them. CDR3 DNA sequence: TGTGCCAGCAGTTCAAGTCGGGGGGCAACCTTACACGGGGAGCTGTTTTTT. Its translation is CASSSSRGATLHGELFF.

The chain has TRBV28 and TRBJ1-5; a possible D gene is TRBD1 (6 bases). Deletions cut 4 bases from V and 2 bases from J, with 9 bases between. This CDR3 is built from 14 residues. Per germline, CDR1 MDHEN and CDR2 SYDVKM. Here the CDR3 reads CASSSGAGNQPQHF. As DNA, the CDR3 is TGTGCCAGCAGTTCGGGGGCCGGCAATCAGCCCCAGCATTTT.

This clone was detected once. The gene calls are TRBV3-1 (or the pseudogene TRBV3-2) and TRBJ1-2; D remains unclear. Per germline, CDR1 LGHDT and CDR2 YNNKEL (reference sequence). The CDR3 covers 14 residues. V lost 4 bases, J lost 2 bases, and 11 bases lay in between. CDR3 DNA: TGTGCCAGCAGCCGATTCAGGAGCAACTATGGCTACACCTTC. This gives the protein CASSRFRSNYGYTF.

This sequence joins TRBV6-5 and TRBJ1-6, with 9 bases aligning to TRBD1. J was trimmed by 8 bases and V by 8 bases; bases with no gene match: 4. The germline V gene encodes CDR1 MNHEY and CDR2 SVGAGI. The CDR3 contains 13 residues. In DNA form, the CDR3 reads TGTGCCAGCTCGGACAGGGGCGATTCACCCCTCCACTTT. The encoded protein is CASSDRGDSPLHF.